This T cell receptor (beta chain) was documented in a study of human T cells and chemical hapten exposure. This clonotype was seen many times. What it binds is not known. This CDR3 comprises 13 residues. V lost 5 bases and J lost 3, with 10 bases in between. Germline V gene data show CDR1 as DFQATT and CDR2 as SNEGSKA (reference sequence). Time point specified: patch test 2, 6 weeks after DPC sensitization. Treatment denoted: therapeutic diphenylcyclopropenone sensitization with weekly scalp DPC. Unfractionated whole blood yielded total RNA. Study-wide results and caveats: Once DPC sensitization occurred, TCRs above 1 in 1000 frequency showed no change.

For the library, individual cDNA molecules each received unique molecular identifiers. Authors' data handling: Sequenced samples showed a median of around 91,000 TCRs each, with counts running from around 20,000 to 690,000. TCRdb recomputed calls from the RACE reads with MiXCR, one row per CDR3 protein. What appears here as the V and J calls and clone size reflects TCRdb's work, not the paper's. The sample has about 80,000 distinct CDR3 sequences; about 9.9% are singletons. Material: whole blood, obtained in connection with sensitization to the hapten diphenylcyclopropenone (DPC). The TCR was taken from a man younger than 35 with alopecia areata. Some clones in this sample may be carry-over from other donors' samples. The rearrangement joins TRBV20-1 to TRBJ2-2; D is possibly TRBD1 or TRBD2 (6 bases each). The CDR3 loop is CSAVGGDTGELFF. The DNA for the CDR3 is TGCAGTGCTGTGGGGGGCGACACCGGGGAGCTGTTTTTT.